This TCR beta chain was sequenced for a study of cytomegalovirus exposure and HLA in healthy donors. Turning to the study itself: A previous analysis identified 117 million unique TCR beta sequences derived from some 170 million T cells.

General study findings and limits: Most TCRs appeared rarely, but some public TCRs recurred in many donors. Most of the TCR beta V segments (in an earlier analysis) were productive either about 87% or about 30% of the time.

This CDR3 has 14 residues. Looked up from germline, CDR1 is SNHLY and CDR2 is FYNNEI. With 60 Vbeta and 13 Jbeta primers, the PCR was carried out. Measured with immunoSEQ multiplex PCR; TCRdb has only the in-frame clones, and not every one. The sample has fewer than 300,000 clones, roughly 90% seen once; the top ten hold about 4%. With regard to this clone: Its target is unknown. Relative to the germline gene, one junction end is altered; a read error may explain this.

This TCR was sampled from a man in his forties or fifties in good health and CMV-seropositive. This rearrangement joins TRBV2 to TRBJ1-5, with TRBD1 identical over 8 bases. The sequencing sample was made of PBMCs. The CDR3 region has the DNA TGTGTCAGCACCGTAAACAGGGGGAATCAGCCCCAGCATTTT. Its protein is CVSTVNRGNQPQHF.